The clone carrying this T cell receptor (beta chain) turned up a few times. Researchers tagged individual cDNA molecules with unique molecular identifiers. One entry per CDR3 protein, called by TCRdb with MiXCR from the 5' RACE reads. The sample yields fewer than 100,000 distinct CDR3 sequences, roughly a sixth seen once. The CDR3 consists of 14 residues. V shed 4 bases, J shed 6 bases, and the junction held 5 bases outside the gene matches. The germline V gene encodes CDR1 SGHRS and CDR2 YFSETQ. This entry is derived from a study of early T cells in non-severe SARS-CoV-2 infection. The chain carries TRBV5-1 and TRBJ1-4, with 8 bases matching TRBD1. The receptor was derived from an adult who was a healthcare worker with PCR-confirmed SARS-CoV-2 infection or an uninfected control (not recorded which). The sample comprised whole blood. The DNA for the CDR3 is TGCGCCAGCAGCCGGACAGGGACTGATGAAAAACTGTTTTTT. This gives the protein CASSRTGTDEKLFF.